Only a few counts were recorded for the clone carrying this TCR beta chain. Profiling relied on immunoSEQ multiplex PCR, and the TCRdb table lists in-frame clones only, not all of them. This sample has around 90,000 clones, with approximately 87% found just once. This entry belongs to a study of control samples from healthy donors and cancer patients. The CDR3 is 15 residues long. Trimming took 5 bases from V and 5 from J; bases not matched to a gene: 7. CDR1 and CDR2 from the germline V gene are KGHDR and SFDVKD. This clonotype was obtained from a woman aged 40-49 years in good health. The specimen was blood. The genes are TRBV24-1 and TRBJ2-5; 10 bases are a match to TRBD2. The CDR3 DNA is TGTGCCACCAGTGTTTGGGAGCGGGGGGGCGAGACCCAGTACTTC. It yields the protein CATSVWERGGETQYF.